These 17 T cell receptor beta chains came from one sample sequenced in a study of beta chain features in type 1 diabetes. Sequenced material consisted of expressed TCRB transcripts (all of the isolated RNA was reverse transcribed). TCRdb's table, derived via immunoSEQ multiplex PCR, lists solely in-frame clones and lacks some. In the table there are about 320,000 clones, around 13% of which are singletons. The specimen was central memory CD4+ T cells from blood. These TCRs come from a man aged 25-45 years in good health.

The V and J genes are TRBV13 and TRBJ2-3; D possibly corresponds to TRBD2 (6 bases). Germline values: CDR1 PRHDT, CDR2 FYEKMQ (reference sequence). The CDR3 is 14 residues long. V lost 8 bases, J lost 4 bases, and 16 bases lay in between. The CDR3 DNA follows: TGTGCCAGCCGATTACGGGGAGGTGCAGATACGCAGTATTTT. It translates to CASRLRGGADTQYF.

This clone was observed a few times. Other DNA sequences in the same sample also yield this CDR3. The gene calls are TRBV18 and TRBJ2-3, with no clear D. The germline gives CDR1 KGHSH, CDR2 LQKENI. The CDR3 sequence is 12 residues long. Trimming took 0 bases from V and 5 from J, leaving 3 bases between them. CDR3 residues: CASSPPGDTQYF. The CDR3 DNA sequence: TGTGCCAGCTCACCACCGGGAGATACGCAGTATTTT. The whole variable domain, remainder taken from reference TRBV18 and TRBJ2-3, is NAGVMQNPRHLVRRRGQEARLRCSPMKGHSHVYWYRQLPEEGLKFMVYLQKENIIDESGMPKERFSAEFPKEGPSILRIQQVVRGDSAAYFCASSPPGDTQYFGPGTRLTVL.

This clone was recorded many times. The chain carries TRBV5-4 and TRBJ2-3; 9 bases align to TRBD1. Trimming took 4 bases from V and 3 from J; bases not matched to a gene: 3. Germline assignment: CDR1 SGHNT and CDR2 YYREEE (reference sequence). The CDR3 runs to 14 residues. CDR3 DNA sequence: TGTGCCAGCAGCCCCGGACAGGGGACAGATACGCAGTATTTT. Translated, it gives CASSPGQGTDTQYF.

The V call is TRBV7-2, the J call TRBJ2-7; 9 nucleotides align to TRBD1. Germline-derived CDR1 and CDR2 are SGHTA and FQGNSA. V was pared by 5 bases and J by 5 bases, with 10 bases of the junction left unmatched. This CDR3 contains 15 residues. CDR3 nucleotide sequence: TGTGCCAGCAGCCCTCATCCCGGGACAGGGAACGAGCAGTACTTC. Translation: CASSPHPGTGNEQYF.

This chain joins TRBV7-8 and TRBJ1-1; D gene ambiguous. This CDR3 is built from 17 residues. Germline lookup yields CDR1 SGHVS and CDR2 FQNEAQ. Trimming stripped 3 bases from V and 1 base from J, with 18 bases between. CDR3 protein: CASSLIGNWAQNTEAFF. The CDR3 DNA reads TGTGCCAGCAGCTTGATCGGGAACTGGGCCCAGAACACTGAAGCTTTCTTT.

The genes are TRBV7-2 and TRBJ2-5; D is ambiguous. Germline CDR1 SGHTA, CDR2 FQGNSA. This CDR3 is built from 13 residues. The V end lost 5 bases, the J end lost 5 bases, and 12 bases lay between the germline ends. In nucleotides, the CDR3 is TGTGCCAGCAGCCCCTCCCGTTCGGAGACCCAGTACTTC. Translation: CASSPSRSETQYF.

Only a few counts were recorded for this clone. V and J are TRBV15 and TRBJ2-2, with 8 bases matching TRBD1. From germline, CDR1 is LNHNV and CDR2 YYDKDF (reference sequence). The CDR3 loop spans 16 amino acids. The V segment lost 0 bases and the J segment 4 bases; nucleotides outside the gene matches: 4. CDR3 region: CATSRDPTGVTGELFF. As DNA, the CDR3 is TGTGCCACCAGCAGAGATCCGACAGGGGTCACCGGGGAGCTGTTTTTT.

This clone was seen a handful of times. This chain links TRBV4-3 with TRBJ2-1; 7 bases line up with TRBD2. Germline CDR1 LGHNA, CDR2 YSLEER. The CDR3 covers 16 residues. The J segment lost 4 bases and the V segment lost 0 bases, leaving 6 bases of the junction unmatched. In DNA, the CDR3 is TGCGCCAGCAGCCAAGAAGATCTAGCGGCTTACAATGAGCAGTTCTTC. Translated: CASSQEDLAAYNEQFF.

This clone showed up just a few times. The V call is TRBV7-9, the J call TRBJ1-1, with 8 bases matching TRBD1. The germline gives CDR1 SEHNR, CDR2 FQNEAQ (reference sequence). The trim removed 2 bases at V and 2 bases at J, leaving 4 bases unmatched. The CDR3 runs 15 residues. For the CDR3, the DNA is TGTGCCAGCAGCTTAACAGGGGGTCGAAACACTGAAGCTTTCTTT. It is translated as CASSLTGGRNTEAFF.

As DNA, the CDR3 is TGCGCCAGCAGCTCCGCGGGGCCGAACACTGAAGCTTTCTTT. This encodes CASSSAGPNTEAFF. The rearrangement uses TRBV5-1 and TRBJ1-1, with D perhaps matching TRBD1 (5 bases). CDR3 size: 14 residues. Germline loops: CDR1 SGHRS, CDR2 YFSETQ. With 3 bases removed from V and 1 base from J, the gap between germline ends came to 10 bases.

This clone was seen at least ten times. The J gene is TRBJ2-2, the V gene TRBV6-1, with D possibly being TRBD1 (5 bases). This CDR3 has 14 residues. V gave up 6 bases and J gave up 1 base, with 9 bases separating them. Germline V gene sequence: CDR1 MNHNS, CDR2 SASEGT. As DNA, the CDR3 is TGTGCCAGCAGCATCACAGGGAACACCGGGGAGCTGTTTTTT. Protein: CASSITGNTGELFF.

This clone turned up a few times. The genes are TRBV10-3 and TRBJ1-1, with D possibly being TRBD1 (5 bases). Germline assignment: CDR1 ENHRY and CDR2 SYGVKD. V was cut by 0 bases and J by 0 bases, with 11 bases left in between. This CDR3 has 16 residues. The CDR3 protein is CAISESTPGLNTEAFF. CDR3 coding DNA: TGTGCCATCAGTGAGTCGACTCCAGGGCTGAACACTGAAGCTTTCTTT.

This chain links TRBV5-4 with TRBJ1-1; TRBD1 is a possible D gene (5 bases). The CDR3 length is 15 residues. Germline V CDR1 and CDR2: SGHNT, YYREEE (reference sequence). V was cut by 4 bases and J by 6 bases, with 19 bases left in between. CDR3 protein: CASSAPGGRRSEAFF. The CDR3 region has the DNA TGTGCCAGCAGCGCCCCGGGGGGGAGAAGATCTGAAGCTTTCTTT.

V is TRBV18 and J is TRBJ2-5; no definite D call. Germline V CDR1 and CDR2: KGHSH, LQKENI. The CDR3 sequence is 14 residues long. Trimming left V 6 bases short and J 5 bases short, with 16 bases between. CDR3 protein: CASSLGSGAETQYF. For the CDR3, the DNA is TGTGCCAGCTCCCTGGGTTCTGGCGCGGAGACCCAGTACTTC.

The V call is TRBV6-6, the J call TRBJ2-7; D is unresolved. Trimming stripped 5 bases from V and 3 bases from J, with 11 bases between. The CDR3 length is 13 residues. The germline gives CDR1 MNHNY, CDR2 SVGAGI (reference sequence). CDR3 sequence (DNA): TGTGCCAGCAGTAAGGACGGATTCTACGAGCAGTACTTC. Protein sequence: CASSKDGFYEQYF.

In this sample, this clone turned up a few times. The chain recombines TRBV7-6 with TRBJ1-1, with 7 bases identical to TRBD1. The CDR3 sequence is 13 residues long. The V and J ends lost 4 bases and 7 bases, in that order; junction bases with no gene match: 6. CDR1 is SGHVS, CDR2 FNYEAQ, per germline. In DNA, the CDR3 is TGTGCCAGCAGCTCTCCCAGGGGGGTTGAAGCTTTCTTT. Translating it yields CASSSPRGVEAFF.

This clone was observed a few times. CDR3 coding DNA: TGCGCCAGCAGCCAACTTGAGGCTAGCGCAGGGACTTACAATGAGCAGTTCTTC. Translation gives CASSQLEASAGTYNEQFF. The chain uses TRBV4-3 and TRBJ2-1; D is perhaps TRBD2 (6 bases). Germline CDR1 reads LGHNA; CDR2 reads YSLEER. The germline V and J ends were trimmed by 2 bases and 4 bases, with 21 bases remaining between them. This CDR3 comprises 18 residues.